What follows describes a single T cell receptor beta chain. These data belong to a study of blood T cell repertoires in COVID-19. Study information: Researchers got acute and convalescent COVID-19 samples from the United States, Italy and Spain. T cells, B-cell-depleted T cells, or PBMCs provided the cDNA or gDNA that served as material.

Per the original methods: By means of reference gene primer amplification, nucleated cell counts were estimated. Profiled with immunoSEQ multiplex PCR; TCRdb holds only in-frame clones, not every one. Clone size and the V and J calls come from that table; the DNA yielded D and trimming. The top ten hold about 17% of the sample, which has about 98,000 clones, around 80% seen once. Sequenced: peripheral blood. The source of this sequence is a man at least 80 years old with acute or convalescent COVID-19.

The CDR3 region is CASSQGQGAPQHF. The CDR3, as DNA: TGCGCCAGCAGCCAGGGACAGGGCGCGCCCCAGCATTTT. The chain recombines TRBV4-3 with TRBJ1-5; 9 bases fit TRBD1. Germline trimming cut 3 bases from V and 9 bases from J; bases unmatched to any gene: 3. Germline V gene sequence: CDR1 LGHNA, CDR2 YSLEER. The CDR3 has 13 residues.